This T cell receptor beta chain was captured by sequencing in a study of cytomegalovirus exposure and HLA in healthy donors. The overall study: Assignment to the Caucasian-associated ancestry cluster applied to about 80% of the approximately 380 genotyped donors.

V trimming: 4 bases; J trimming: 7 bases; junction bases outside the gene matches: 4. The CDR3 has 13 amino acids. CDR1 is MGHRA and CDR2 is YSYEKL in the germline V gene. This clone was detected a few times. The antigen is unknown. The study sampled nominally healthy donors, though unrecorded immune exposures were likely. General study findings and limits: A later analysis revealed that TCR association rates differed between HLA loci, peaking at DRB1 and bottoming out at HLA-C. In a later analysis, TCR beta V- and J-gene trimming showed a link to a missense DCLRE1C variant.

This PCR relied on a set of 60 Vbeta primers and 13 Jbeta primers. The protocol was immunoSEQ multiplex PCR, while the TCRdb copy is restricted to in-frame clones and leaves out a portion. Here the sample spans tens of thousands of clones, about 76% being singletons. This TCR was recovered from a man aged 50-60 years in good health and CMV-seronegative. The rearrangement joins TRBV4-1 to TRBJ2-1, with 7 nucleotides matching TRBD1. Sequences were obtained from PBMCs. DNA of the CDR3: TGCGCCAGCAGCCGAGGGGGCTTAAATGAGCAGTTCTTC. Its protein product is CASSRGGLNEQFF.